This record looks at one T cell receptor beta chain sequence and its context. The repertoire was sequenced with immunoSEQ multiplex PCR; TCRdb's copy has only in-frame clones and lacks some. The sample comprises about 140,000 clones, 85% to 90% of which are singletons, and about 10% rests with the top ten. The sample originates from a study of blood T cell repertoires in COVID-19. About the study: PBMCs, B-cell-depleted T cells, or T cells were the source of the cDNA or gDNA that made up the material.

This CDR3 region has 15 residues. The junction had 5 bases not matched to a gene; V was cut back by 3 bases and J by 6 bases. Germline loops: CDR1 LNHDA, CDR2 SQIVND (reference sequence). The sequencing sample was made of peripheral blood. The receptor was derived from a man over 45 with active or convalescent COVID-19. The gene calls are TRBV19 and TRBJ1-5; 10 bases align to TRBD1. CDR3 sequence reads: CASSIGQGVGQPQHF. The CDR3 DNA follows: TGTGCCAGTAGTATTGGACAGGGGGTGGGTCAGCCCCAGCATTTT.